These 6 T cell receptor beta chains came from one sample sequenced in a study of T cells in Graves' hyperthyroidism and ophthalmopathy. RNA transcripts gave rise to amplified TCR beta CDR3 regions. The primer set for the first-round RT-PCR of the TCR CDR3 was HTBI. TCRdb ran MiXCR on the multiplex PCR reads and lists one entry per CDR3 protein. The sample carries 300,000 to 400,000 distinct CDR3 sequences, around 14% recorded once. Sequenced material: blood. The receptors shown here come from a woman aged 60 to 75 with Graves' hyperthyroidism.

This clonotype was seen ten or more times. The chain recombines TRBV5-1 with TRBJ2-1, with 10 bases fitting TRBD1. This CDR3 has 16 amino acids. With V trimmed by 5 bases and J by 9 bases, 14 bases remained unmatched. Germline V gives CDR1 SGHRS, CDR2 YFSETQ. This CDR3 is CASSSDDRGRGSEQFF. CDR3 in DNA: TGCGCCAGCAGTTCGGATGACAGGGGGCGCGGGAGTGAGCAGTTCTTC.

In its sample, this clonotype was seen a few times. This chain joins TRBV20-1 and TRBJ1-5; TRBD1 might be the D (5 bases). V lost 5 bases to trimming and J lost 6 bases, with 17 bases between them. Germline V gene lookup returns CDR1 DFQATT and CDR2 SNEGSKA (reference sequence). The CDR3 is 14 residues long. CDR3 protein: CSAGLGGSSQPQHF. For the CDR3, the DNA is TGCAGTGCTGGTCTTGGGGGGAGTAGTCAGCCCCAGCATTTT.

This clonotype came up many times. The chain is built from TRBV7-8 and TRBJ2-1; D perhaps matches TRBD2 (5 bases). CDR1 and CDR2 from the germline V gene are SGHVS and FQNEAQ. The CDR3 totals 16 residues. The ends were cut back, 2 bases at V and 5 bases at J, with 16 bases in the middle. In DNA form, the CDR3 reads TGTGCCAGCAGCTTACCCCTCCGACTACACCACAATGAGCAGTTCTTC. This translates into CASSLPLRLHHNEQFF.

This clonotype has at least ten counts. This chain uses TRBV7-8 with TRBJ1-5; tentative D call: TRBD1 (5 bases). CDR3 size: 16 residues. The germline V and J ends were trimmed by 5 bases and 0 bases, with 14 bases remaining between them. Germline CDR1 is SGHVS and CDR2 is FQNEAQ. The CDR3 region is CASSPFVGDSNQPQHF. In nucleotides, the CDR3 is TGTGCCAGCAGCCCCTTCGTGGGGGATAGCAATCAGCCCCAGCATTTT.

This clonotype was detected a few times. The rearrangement links TRBV20-1 to TRBJ1-6, with 7 bases matching TRBD1. Germline V gives CDR1 DFQATT, CDR2 SNEGSKA (reference sequence). Trimming cost V 3 bases and J 11 bases; bases outside gene matches: 7. The CDR3 sequence is 13 residues long. CDR3 DNA sequence: TGCAGTGCTAGGGAGACAGGGACGACACCCCTCCACTTT. Its translation is CSARETGTTPLHF.

The CDR3: CASELEGWGTEAFF. In DNA form, the CDR3 reads TGTGCCAGCGAGCTGGAGGGTTGGGGCACTGAAGCTTTCTTT. The genes are TRBV6-1 and TRBJ1-1; D gene uncertain. The CDR3 has 14 amino acids. Trimming took 8 bases from V and 4 from J, leaving 17 bases between them. Germline CDR1 MNHNS, CDR2 SASEGT.